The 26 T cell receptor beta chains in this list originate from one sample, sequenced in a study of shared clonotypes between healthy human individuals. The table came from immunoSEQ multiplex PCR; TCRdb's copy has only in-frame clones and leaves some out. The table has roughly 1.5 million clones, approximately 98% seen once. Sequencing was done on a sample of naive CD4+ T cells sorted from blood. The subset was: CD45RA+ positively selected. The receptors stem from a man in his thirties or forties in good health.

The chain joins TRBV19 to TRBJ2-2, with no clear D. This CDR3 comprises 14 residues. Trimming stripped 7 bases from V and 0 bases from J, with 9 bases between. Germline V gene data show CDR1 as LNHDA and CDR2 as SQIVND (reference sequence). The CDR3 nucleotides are TGTGCCAGTACGAAGGAAACGAACACCGGGGAGCTGTTTTTT. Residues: CASTKETNTGELFF. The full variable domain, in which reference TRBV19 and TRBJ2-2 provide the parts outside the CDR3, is DGGITQSPKYLFRKEGQNVTLSCEQNLNHDAMYWYRQDPGQGLRLIYYSQIVNDFQKGDIAEGYSVSREKKESFPLTVTSAQKNPTAFYLCASTKETNTGELFFGEGSRLTVL.

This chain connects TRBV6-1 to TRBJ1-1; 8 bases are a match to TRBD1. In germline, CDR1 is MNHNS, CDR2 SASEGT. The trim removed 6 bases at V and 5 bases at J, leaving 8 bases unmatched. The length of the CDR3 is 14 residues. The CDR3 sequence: CASSGQGGHTEAFF. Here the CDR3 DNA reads TGTGCCAGCAGCGGACAGGGTGGGCATACTGAAGCTTTCTTT.

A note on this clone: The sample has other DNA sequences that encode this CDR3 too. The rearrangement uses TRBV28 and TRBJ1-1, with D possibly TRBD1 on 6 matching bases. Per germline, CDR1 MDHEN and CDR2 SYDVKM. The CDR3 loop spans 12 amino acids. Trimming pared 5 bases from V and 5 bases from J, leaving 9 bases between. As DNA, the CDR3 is TGTGCCAGCAGTCTCAGGGGAACTGAAGCTTTCTTT. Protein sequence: CASSLRGTEAFF.

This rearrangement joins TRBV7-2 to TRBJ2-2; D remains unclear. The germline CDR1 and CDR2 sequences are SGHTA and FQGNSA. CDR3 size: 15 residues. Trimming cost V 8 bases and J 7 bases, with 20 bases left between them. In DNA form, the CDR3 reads TGTGCCAGCCCCGGGCTAGGAGTTATGGGCGGGGAGCTGTTTTTT. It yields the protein CASPGLGVMGGELFF.

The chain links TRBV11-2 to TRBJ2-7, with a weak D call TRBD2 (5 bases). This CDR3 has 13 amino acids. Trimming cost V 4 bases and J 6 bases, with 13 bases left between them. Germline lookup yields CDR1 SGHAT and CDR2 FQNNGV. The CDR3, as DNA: TGTGCCAGCAGCTCGGGATTCGAGGGCGAGCAGTACTTC. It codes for CASSSGFEGEQYF.

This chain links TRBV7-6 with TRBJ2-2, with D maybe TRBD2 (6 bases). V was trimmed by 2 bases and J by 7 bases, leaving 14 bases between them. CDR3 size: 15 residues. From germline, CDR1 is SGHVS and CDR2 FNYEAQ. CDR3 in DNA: TGTGCCAGCAGCTTAAGCGGAGGGACCAACGGGGAGCTGTTTTTT. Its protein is CASSLSGGTNGELFF.

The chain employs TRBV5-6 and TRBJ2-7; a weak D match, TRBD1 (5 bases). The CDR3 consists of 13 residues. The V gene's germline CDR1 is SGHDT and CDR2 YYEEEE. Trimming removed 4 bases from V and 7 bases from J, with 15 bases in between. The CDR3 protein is CASSAQGALEQYF. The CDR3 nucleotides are TGTGCCAGCAGCGCCCAAGGGGCGTTGGAGCAGTACTTC.

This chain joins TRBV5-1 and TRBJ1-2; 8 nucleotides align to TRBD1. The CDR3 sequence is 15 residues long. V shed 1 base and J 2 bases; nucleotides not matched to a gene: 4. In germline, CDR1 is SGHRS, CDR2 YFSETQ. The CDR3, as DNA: TGCGCCAGCAGCTTGACCAGGACAGGGAACTATGGCTACACCTTC. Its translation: CASSLTRTGNYGYTF.

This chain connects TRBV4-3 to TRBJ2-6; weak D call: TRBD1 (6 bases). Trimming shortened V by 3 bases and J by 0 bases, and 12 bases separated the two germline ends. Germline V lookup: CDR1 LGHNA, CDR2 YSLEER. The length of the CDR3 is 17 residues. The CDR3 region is CASSHKTGNSGANVLTF. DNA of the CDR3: TGCGCCAGCAGCCATAAAACAGGGAACTCTGGGGCCAACGTCCTGACTTTC.

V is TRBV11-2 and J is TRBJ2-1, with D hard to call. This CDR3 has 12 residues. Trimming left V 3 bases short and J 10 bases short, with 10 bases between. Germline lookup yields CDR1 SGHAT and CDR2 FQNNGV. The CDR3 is CASSFGLGEQFF. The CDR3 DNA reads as TGTGCCAGCAGCTTCGGTCTTGGCGAGCAGTTCTTC.

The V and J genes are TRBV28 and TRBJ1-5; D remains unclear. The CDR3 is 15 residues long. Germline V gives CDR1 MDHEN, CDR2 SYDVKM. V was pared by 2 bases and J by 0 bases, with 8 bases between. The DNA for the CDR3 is TGTGCCAGCAGTTTAAGAAAAGGTAGCAATCAGCCCCAGCATTTT. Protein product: CASSLRKGSNQPQHF. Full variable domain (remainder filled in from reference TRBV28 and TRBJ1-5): DVKVTQSSRYLVKRTGEKVFLECVQDMDHENMFWYRQDPGLGLRLIYFSYDVKMKEKGDIPEGYSVSREKKERFSLILESASTNQTSMYLCASSLRKGSNQPQHFGDGTRLSIL.

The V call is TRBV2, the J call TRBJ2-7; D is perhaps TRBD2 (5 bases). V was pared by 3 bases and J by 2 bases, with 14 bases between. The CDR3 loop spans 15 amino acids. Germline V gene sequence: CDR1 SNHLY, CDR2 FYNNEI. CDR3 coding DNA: TGTGCCAGCAGTGAGTGGGTACGGGGAACCTACGAGCAGTACTTC. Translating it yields CASSEWVRGTYEQYF.

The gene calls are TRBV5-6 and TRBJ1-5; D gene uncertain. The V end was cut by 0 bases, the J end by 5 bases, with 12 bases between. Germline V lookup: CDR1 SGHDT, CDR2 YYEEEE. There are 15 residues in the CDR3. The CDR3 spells CASSLAVMEDQPQHF. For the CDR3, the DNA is TGTGCCAGCAGCTTGGCGGTGATGGAGGATCAGCCCCAGCATTTT.

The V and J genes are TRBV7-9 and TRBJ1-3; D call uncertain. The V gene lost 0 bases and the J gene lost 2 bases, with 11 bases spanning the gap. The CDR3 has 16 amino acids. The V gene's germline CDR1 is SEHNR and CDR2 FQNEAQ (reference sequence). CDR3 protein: CASSLAERVTGNTIYF. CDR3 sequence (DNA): TGTGCCAGCAGCTTAGCCGAACGGGTAACTGGAAACACCATATATTTT.

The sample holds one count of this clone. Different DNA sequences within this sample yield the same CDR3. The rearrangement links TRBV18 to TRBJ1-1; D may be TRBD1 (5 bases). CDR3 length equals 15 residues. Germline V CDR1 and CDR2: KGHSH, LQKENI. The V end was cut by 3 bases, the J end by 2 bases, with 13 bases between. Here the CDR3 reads CASSPLGGGNTEAFF. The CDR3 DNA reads TGTGCCAGCTCACCCTTGGGGGGAGGTAACACTGAAGCTTTCTTT.

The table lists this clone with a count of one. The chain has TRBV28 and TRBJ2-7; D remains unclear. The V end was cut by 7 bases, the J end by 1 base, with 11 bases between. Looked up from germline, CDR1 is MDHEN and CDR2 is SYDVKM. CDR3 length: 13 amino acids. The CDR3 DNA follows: TGTGCCAGCACCTCAGTATATTCCTACGAGCAGTACTTC. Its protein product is CASTSVYSYEQYF.

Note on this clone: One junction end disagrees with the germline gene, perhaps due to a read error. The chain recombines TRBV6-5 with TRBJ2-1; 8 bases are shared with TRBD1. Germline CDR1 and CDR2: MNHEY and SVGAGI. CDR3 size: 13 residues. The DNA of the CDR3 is TGTGCCAGCAGCGATAGGGCCGACAGGGGTAAGCTCTTC. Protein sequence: CASSDRADRGKLF.

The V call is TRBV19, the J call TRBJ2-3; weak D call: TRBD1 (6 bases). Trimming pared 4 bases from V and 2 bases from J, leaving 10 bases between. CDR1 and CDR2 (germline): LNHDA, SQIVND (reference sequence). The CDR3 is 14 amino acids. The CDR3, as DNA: TGTGCCAGTAGTACTACAGGGCTCACAGATACGCAGTATTTT. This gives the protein CASSTTGLTDTQYF.

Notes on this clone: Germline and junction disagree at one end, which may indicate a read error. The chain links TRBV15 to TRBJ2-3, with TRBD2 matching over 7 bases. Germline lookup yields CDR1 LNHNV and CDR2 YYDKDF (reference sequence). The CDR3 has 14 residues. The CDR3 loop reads CATGRAGVRDTQYF. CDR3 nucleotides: TGTGCCACCGGCAGGGCGGGAGTTAGGGATACGCAGTATTTT.

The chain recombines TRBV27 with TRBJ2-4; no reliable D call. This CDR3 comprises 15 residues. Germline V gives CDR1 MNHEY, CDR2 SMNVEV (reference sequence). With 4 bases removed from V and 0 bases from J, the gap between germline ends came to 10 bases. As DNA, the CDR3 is TGTGCCAGCAGTTCGCCCCGGACAGCCAAAAACATTCAGTACTTC. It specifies CASSSPRTAKNIQYF.

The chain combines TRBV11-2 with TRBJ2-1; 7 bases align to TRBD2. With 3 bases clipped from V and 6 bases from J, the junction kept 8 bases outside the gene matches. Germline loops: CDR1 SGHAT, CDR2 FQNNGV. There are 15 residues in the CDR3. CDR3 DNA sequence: TGTGCCAGCAGCTTGGGCGGGGGACCCTCCAATGAGCAGTTCTTC. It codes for CASSLGGGPSNEQFF.

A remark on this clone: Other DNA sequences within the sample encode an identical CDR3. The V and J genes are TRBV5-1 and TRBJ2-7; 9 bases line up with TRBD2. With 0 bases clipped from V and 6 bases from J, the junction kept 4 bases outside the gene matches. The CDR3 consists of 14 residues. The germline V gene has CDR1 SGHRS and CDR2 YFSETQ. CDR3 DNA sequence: TGCGCCAGCAGCTTGGTTGCGGGAGGGGGCGAGCAGTACTTC. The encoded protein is CASSLVAGGGEQYF.

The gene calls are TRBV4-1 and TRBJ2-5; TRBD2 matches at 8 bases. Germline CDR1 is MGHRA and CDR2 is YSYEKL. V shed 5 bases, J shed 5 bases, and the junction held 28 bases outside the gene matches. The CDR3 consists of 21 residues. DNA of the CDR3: TGCGCCAGCAGCTTTAAGACCTCACTTATTTTGGGTAGCGGGACTTCGGAGACCCAGTACTTC. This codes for CASSFKTSLILGSGTSETQYF.

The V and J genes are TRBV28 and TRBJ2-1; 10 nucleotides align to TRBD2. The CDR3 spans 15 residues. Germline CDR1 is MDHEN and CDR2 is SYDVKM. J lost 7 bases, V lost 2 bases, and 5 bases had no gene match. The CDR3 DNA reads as TGTGCCAGCAGTTTAGAAGCGGGAGGGCCAAATGAGCAGTTCTTC. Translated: CASSLEAGGPNEQFF.

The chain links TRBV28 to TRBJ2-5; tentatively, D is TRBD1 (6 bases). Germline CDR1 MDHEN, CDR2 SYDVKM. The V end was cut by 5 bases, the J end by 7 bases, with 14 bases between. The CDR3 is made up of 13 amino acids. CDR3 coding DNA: TGTGCCAGCAGTCGAGACGTACAGGGGACCCAGTACTTC. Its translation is CASSRDVQGTQYF.

The CDR3: CASSSLSGEQYF. For the CDR3, the DNA is TGTGCCAGCAGCTCCCTTTCGGGCGAGCAGTACTTC. The J gene is TRBJ2-7, the V gene TRBV5-8; D is uncertain. There are 12 residues in the CDR3. The germline V gene encodes CDR1 SGHTS and CDR2 YDEGEE. V was clipped by 3 bases and J by 6 bases, with 10 bases between them.